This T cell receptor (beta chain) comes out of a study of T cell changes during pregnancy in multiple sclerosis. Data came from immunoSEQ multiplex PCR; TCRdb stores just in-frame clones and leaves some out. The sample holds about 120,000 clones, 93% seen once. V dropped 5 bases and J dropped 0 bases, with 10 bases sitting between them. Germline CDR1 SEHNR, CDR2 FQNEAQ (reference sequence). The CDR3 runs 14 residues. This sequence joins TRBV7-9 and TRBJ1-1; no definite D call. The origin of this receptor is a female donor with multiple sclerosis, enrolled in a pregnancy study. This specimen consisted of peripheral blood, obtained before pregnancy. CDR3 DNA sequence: TGTGCCAGCAGCCCGGGGTTGTTGAACACTGAAGCTTTCTTT. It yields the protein CASSPGLLNTEAFF.